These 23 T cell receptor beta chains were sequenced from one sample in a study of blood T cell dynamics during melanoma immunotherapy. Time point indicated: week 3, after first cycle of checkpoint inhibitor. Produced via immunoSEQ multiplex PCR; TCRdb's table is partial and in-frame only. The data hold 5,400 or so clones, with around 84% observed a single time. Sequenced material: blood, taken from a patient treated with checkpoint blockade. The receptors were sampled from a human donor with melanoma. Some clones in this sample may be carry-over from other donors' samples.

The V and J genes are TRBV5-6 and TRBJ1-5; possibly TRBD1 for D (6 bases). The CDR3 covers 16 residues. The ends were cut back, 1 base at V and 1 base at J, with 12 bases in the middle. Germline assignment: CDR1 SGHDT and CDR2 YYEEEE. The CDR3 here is CASSLLGGPSNQPQHF. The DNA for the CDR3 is TGTGCCAGCAGCTTGTTGGGGGGGCCAAGCAATCAGCCCCAGCATTTT. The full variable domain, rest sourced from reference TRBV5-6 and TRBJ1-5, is DAGVTQSPTHLIKTRGQQVTLRCSPKSGHDTVSWYQQALGQGPQFIFQYYEEEERQRGNFPDRFSGHQFPNYSSELNVNALLLGDSALYLCASSLLGGPSNQPQHFGDGTRLSIL.

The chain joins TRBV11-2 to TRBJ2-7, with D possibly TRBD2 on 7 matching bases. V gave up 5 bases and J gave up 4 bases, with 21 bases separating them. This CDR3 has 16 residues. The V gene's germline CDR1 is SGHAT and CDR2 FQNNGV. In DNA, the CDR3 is TGTGCCAGCAGCGTCGATTCGGACAGCGGGAATTACGAGCAGTACTTC. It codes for CASSVDSDSGNYEQYF.

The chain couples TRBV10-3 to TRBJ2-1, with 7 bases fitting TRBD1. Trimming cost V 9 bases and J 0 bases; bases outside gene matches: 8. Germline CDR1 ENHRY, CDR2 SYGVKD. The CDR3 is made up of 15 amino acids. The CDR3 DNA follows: TGTGCCATTCGGACAGGCGCTTCCTCCTACAATGAGCAGTTCTTC. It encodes CAIRTGASSYNEQFF.

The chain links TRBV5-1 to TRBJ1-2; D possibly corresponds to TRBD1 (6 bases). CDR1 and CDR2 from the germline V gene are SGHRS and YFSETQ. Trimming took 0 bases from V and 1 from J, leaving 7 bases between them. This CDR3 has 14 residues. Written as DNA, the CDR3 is TGCGCCAGCAGCTTGGGACAGGTTAACTATGGCTACACCTTC. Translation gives CASSLGQVNYGYTF. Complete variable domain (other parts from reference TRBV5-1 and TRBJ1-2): KAGVTQTPRYLIKTRGQQVTLSCSPISGHRSVSWYQQTPGQGLQFLFEYFSETQRNKGNFPGRFSGRQFSNSRSEMNVSTLELGDSALYLCASSLGQVNYGYTFGSGTRLTVV.

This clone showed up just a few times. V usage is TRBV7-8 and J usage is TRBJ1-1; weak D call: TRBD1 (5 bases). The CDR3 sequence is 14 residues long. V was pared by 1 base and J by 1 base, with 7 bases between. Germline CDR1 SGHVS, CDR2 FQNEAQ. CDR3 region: CASSLERGNTEAFF. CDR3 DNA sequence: TGTGCCAGCAGCTTAGAGAGGGGGAACACTGAAGCTTTCTTT.

CDR3 loop: CASSDGGPNNEQFF. CDR3 DNA: TGCGCCAGCAGTGATGGAGGACCCAACAATGAGCAGTTCTTC. The chain couples TRBV10-1 to TRBJ2-1; D possibly corresponds to TRBD2 (5 bases). Germline-derived CDR1 and CDR2 are WNHNN and SYGVQD (reference sequence). V was cut by 3 bases and J by 5 bases, with 11 bases left in between. CDR3 length: 14 amino acids.

The DNA of the CDR3 is TGCAGCGTTGAAACTATTACAAACATTCAGTACTTC. Amino acids: CSVETITNIQYF. The chain has TRBV29-1 and TRBJ2-4; D is ambiguous. Per the germline V gene, CDR1 is SQVTM and CDR2 is ANQGSEA. With 2 bases removed from V and 6 bases from J, the gap between germline ends came to 8 bases. This CDR3 comprises 12 residues.

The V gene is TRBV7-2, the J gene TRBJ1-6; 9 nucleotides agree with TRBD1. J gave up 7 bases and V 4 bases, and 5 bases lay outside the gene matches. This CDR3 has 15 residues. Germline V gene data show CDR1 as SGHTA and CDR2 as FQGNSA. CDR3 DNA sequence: TGTGCCAGCAGCTGGGACAGGGCTTTGAATTCACCCCTCCACTTT. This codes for CASSWDRALNSPLHF.

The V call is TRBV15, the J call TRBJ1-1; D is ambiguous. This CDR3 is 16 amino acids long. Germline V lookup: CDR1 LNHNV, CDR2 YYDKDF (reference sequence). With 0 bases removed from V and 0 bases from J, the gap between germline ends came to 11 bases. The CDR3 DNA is TGTGCCACCAGCAGAGATAACTCCGCTATGAACACTGAAGCTTTCTTT. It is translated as CATSRDNSAMNTEAFF.

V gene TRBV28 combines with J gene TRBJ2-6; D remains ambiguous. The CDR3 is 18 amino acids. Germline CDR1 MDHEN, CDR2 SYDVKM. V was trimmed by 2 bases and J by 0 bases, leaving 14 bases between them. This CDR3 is CASSLVRVLLSGANVLTF. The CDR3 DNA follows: TGTGCCAGCAGTTTAGTCCGAGTTTTACTCTCTGGGGCCAACGTCCTGACTTTC.

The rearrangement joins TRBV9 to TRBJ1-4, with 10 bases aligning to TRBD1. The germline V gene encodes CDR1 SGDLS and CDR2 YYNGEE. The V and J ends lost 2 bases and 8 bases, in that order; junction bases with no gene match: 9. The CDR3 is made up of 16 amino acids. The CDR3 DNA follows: TGTGCCAGCAGCGTTAGGGGACAGGGGCACAGGGAAAAACTGTTTTTT. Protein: CASSVRGQGHREKLFF.

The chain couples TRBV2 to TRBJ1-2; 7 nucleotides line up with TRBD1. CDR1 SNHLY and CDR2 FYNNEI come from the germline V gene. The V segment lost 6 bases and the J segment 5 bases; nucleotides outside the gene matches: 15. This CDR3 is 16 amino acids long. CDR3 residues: CASRGQWPGKLYGYTF. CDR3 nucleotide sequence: TGTGCCAGCAGGGGACAGTGGCCGGGTAAACTATATGGCTACACCTTC.

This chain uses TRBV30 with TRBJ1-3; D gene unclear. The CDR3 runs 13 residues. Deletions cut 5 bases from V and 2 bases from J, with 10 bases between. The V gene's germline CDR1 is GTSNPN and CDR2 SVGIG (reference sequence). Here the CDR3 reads CAWGRQPGNTIYF. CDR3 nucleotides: TGTGCCTGGGGCCGACAACCTGGAAACACCATATATTTT.

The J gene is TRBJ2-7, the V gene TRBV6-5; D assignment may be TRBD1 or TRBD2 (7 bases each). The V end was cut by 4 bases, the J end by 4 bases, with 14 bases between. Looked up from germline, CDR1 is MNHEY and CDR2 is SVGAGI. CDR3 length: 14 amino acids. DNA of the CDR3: TGTGCCAGCAGTTCCGACAGGGAGGGGTACGAGCAGTACTTC. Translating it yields CASSSDREGYEQYF.

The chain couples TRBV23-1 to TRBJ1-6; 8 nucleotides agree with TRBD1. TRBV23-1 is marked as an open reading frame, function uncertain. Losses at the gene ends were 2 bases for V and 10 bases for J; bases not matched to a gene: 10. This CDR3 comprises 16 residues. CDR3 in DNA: TGCGCCAGCAGTCAACCGACAGGGGCCGTGGAGTCACCCCTCCACTTT. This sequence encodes CASSQPTGAVESPLHF.

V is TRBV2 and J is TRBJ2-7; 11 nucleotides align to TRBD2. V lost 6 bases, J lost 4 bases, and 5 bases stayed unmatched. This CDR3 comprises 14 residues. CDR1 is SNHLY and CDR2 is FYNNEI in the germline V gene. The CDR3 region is CASRDLAGGYEQYF. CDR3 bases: TGTGCCAGCAGGGACCTAGCGGGGGGTTACGAGCAGTACTTC.

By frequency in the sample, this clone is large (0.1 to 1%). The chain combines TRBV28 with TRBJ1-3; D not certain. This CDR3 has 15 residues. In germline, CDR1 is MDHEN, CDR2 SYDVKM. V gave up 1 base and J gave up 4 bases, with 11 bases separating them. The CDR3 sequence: CASSLYLGMGNTIYF. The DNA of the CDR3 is TGTGCCAGCAGTTTATATCTGGGGATGGGAAACACCATATATTTT.

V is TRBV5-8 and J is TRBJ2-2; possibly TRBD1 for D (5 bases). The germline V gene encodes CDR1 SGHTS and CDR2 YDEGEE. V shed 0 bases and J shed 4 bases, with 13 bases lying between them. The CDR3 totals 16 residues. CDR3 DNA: TGTGCCAGCAGCTTGGGAGGAAGGGGAAGCACCGGGGAGCTGTTTTTT. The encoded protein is CASSLGGRGSTGELFF.

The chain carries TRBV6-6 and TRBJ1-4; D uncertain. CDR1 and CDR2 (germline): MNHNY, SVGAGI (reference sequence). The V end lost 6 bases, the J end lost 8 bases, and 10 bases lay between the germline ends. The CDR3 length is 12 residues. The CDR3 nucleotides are TGTGCCAGCAGCCCCGTCAACGAAAAACTGTTTTTT. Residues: CASSPVNEKLFF.

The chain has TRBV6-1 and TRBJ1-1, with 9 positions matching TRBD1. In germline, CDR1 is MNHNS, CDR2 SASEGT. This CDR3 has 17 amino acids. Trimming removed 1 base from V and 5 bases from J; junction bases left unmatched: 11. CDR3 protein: CASSEVTGQGGSTEAFF. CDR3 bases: TGTGCCAGCAGTGAAGTCACGGGACAGGGAGGGTCTACTGAAGCTTTCTTT.

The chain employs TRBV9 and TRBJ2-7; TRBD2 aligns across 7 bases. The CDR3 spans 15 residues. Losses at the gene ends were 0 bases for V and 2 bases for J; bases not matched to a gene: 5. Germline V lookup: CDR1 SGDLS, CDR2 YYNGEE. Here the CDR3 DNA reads TGTGCCAGCAGCGTAGAAGCGAGCGGGACCTACGAGCAGTACTTC. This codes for CASSVEASGTYEQYF.

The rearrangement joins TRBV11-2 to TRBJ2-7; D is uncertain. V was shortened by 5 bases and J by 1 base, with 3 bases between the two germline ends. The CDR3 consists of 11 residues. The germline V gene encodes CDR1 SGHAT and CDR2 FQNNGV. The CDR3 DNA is TGTGCCAGCAGCACATCCTACGAGCAGTACTTC. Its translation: CASSTSYEQYF.

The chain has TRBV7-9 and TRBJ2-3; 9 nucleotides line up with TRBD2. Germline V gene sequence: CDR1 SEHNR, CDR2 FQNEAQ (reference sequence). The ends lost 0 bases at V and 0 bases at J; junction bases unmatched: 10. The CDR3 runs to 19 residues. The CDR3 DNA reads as TGTGCCAGCAGCTTAGCGAGCAGCGGGGGGACTCTGAGCACAGATACGCAGTATTTT. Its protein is CASSLASSGGTLSTDTQYF. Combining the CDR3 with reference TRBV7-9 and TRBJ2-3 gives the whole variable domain DTGVSQNPRHKITKRGQNVTFRCDPISEHNRLYWYRQTLGQGPEFLTYFQNEAQLEKSRLLSDRFSAERPKGSFSTLEIQRTEQGDSAMYLCASSLASSGGTLSTDTQYFGPGTRLTVL.